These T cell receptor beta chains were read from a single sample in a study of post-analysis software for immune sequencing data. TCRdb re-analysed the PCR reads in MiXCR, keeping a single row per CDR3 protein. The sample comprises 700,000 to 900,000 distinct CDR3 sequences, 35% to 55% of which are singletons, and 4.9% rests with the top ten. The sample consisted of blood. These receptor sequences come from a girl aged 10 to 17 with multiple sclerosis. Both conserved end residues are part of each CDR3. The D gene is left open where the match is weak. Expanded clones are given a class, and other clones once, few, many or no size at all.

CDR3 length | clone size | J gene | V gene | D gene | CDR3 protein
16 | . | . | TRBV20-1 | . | CSQVRDTGKLGETQYF
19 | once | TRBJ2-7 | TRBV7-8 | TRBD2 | CASSFVGGLAYYGPYEQYF
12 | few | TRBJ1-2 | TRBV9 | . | CASSVDRFGYTF
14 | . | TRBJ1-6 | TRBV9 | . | CASSVGGALSPLHF
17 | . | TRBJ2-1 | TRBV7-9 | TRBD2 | CASSSSPQRELHNEQFF
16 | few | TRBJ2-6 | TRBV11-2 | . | CASSPGTYSGANVLTF
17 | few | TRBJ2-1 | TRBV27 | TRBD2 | CASSLVHRLAKHNEQFF
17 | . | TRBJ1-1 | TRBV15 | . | CATSNGDRGMFGAEAFF
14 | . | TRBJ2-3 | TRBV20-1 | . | CSARDSRAGDTQYF
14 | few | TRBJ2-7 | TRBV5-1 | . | CASSLWAETYEQYF
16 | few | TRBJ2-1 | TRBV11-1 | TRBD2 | CASSFQRLAGVNEQFF
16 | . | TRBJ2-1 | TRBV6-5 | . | CASSYSRDYLHNEQFF
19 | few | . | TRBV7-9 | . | CASSPNNALGGYSYNEQYF
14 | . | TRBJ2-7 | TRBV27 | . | CASSGSRAWDEQYF
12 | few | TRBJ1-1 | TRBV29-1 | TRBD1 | CSTTRQGAEAFF
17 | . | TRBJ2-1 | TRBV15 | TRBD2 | CATSRKNAGTSTNEQFF
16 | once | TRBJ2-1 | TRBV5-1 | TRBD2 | CASSLASDLAGAEQFF
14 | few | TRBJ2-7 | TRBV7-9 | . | CASSLAGLEGEQYF
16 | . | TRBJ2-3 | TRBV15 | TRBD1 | CATSREGTGTTDTQYF
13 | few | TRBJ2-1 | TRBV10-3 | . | CAISQGSYNEQFF
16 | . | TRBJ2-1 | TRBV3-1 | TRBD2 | CASSQPRTSSYNEQFF
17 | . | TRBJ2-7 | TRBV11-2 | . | CASSLKGVGANSYEQYF
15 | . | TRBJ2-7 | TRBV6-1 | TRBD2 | CASSETGTSLGEQYF
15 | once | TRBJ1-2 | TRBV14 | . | CASSQGIRDGNGYTF
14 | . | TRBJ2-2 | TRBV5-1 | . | CASSLVENTGELFF
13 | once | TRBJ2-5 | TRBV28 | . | CASIGAFRETQYF
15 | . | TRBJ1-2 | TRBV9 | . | CASSVEWRGTGGYTF
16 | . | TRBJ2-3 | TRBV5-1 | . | CASSIGIGQSTDTQYF
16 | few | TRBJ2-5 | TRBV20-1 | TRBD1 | CSARDFRPGQGATQYF
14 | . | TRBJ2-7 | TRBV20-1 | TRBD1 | CSAHRGRRVGEQYF
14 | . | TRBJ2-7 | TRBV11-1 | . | CASSFPGQYREQYF
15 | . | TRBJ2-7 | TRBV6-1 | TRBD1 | CATIPGTGGVYEQYF
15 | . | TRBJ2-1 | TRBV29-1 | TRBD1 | CSVEDETGGQNEQFF
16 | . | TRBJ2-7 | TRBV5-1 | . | CASSLLEGRGTYEQYF
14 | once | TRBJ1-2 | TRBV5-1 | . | CASSLPLDNYGYTF
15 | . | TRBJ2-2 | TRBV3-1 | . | CASSPELAGFGELFF
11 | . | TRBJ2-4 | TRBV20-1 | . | CSARRSGIQYF
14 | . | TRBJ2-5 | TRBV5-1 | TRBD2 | CASSLGLAGGAEYF
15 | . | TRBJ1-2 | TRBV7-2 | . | CASSPDRKRIYGYTF
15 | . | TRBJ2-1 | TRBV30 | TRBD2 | CAWSPLAGSYNEQFF
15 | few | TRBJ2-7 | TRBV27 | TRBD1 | CASSSEGASTREQYF
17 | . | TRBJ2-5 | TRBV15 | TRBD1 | CAASRVRTGGWVGTQYF
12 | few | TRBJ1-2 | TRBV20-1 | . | CSARDQYYGYTF
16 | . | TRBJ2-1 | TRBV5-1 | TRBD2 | CASSPLAEGTYNEQFF
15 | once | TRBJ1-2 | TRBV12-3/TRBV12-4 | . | CASSFYLRANYGYTF